These 32 T cell receptor beta chains came from one sample sequenced in a study of T-cell reconstitution after alpha-beta-depleted transplantation in children. This sample's TCRbeta library carried unique molecular identifier barcodes. Using its own MiXCR run on the PCR reads, TCRdb lists one record per CDR3 protein. The sample lists approximately 400,000 distinct CDR3 sequences, roughly a tenth occurring once. Source: PBMCs from the stem cell graft donor, taken from the stem cell graft. The receptors were gathered from a human donor who donated a stem cell graft to a child with acute myeloid leukemia.

The CDR3 nucleotides are TGTGCCAGCAGCTTGCTTAAGGGGACAGCCCAAGAGACCCAGTACTTC. Protein sequence: CASSLLKGTAQETQYF. The gene calls are TRBV7-2 and TRBJ2-5; 7 bases agree with TRBD1. This CDR3 is 16 amino acids long. In germline, CDR1 is SGHTA, CDR2 FQGNSA. V gave up 3 bases and J gave up 1 base; unmatched junction bases: 8.

As concerns this clonotype: A junction end diverges from the germline sequence, so it may reflect a read error. The V and J genes are TRBV6-5 and TRBJ2-3; 13 bases agree with TRBD2. The germline V gene encodes CDR1 MNHEY and CDR2 SVGAGI. The CDR3 totals 18 residues. This CDR3 is CASSYSTSGGVSTDAQYF. The CDR3 DNA is TGTGCCAGCAGTTACTCAACTAGCGGGGGGGTTAGCACAGATGCGCAGTATTTT.

This clonotype was seen a handful of times. V and J are TRBV6-2 or TRBV6-3 and TRBJ2-1; a possible D gene is TRBD1 (5 bases). Germline CDR1 is MNHEY and CDR2 is SVGEGT. The V gene lost 0 bases and the J gene lost 5 bases, with 11 bases spanning the gap. CDR3 size: 15 residues. CDR3 in amino acids: CASSYSLGAHNEQFF. The CDR3 DNA sequence: TGTGCCAGCAGTTACTCTTTAGGGGCTCACAATGAGCAGTTCTTC.

This clonotype was picked up a small number of times. This sequence joins TRBV5-1 and TRBJ2-3; the D gene is possibly TRBD1 (6 bases). CDR1 and CDR2 from the germline V gene are SGHRS and YFSETQ. V shed 7 bases and J shed 3 bases, with 12 bases lying between them. The CDR3 loop spans 13 amino acids. The CDR3, as DNA: TGCGCCAGCCACGGGACACCAACAGATACGCAGTATTTT. Residues: CASHGTPTDTQYF.

The J gene is TRBJ1-2, the V gene TRBV7-2; weak D call: TRBD1 (5 bases). CDR1 and CDR2 from the germline V gene are SGHTA and FQGNSA. There are 16 residues in the CDR3. The V end lost 1 base, the J end lost 4 bases, and 16 bases lay between the germline ends. The DNA of the CDR3 is TGTGCCAGCAGCTTAGGAGGGACCGGGGGGTCCTATGGCTACACCTTC. Amino acids: CASSLGGTGGSYGYTF. Full variable domain (remainder filled in from reference TRBV7-2 and TRBJ1-2): GAGVSQSPSNKVTEKGKDVELRCDPISGHTALYWYRQSLGQGLEFLIYFQGNSAPDKSGLPSDRFSAERTGGSVSTLTIQRTQQEDSAVYLCASSLGGTGGSYGYTFGSGTRLTVV.

The genes are TRBV3-1 and TRBJ2-5; 9 bases are shared with TRBD2. CDR1 LGHDT and CDR2 YNNKEL come from the germline V gene (reference sequence). J lost 2 bases, V lost 4 bases, and 8 bases had no gene match. This CDR3 has 16 residues. As DNA, the CDR3 is TGTGCCAGCAGCCCCCGGACTAGCGCAAATCAAGAGACCCAGTACTTC. As protein: CASSPRTSANQETQYF.

This chain's CDR3 is CSARDSGGYTEAFF. The CDR3 nucleotides read TGCAGTGCTAGAGATTCAGGGGGATATACTGAAGCTTTCTTT. The J gene is TRBJ1-1, the V gene TRBV20-1; 7 bases line up with TRBD1. This CDR3 spans 14 amino acids. The germline gives CDR1 DFQATT, CDR2 SNEGSKA (reference sequence). Unmatched junction bases numbered 6, after V lost 0 bases and J lost 5 bases.

This clonotype showed up just a few times. V gene TRBV20-1 combines with J gene TRBJ2-7; TRBD1 matches at 8 bases. This CDR3 is built from 13 residues. In germline, CDR1 is DFQATT, CDR2 SNEGSKA (reference sequence). The junction had 5 bases not matched to a gene; V was cut back by 4 bases and J by 3 bases. The CDR3 coding sequence is TGCAGTGCTACAGGACAGGGTCACTACGAGCAGTACTTC. It translates to CSATGQGHYEQYF.

This clonotype turned up a few times. This chain joins TRBV4-2 and TRBJ2-5, with TRBD2 identical over 10 bases. J gave up 4 bases and V 0 bases, and 8 bases lay outside the gene matches. This CDR3 comprises 17 residues. Germline loops: CDR1 LGHNA, CDR2 YNFKEQ. This chain's CDR3 is CASSQDSSSGGRETQYF. The CDR3 region has the DNA TGTGCCAGCAGCCAAGATTCCTCTAGCGGGGGCAGAGAGACCCAGTACTTC.

The rearrangement links TRBV12-3 or TRBV12-4 to TRBJ2-5; no definite D call. The V end was cut by 6 bases, the J end by 1 base, with 6 bases between. This CDR3 comprises 12 residues. The CDR3 reads CASRLLQETQYF. The CDR3 coding sequence is TGTGCCAGCAGGCTCCTCCAAGAGACCCAGTACTTC.

The gene calls are TRBV7-8 and TRBJ2-3; D tentatively fits TRBD1 or TRBD2 (5 bases each). The CDR3 runs 15 residues. The V gene lost 9 bases and the J gene lost 1 base, with 17 bases spanning the gap. CDR1 and CDR2 from the germline V gene are SGHVS and FQNEAQ. For the CDR3, the DNA is TGTGCCAGTACGGGGCACCTTGGGGGCACAGATACGCAGTATTTT. Amino acid sequence: CASTGHLGGTDTQYF.

This clonotype was observed many times. The chain uses TRBV5-1 and TRBJ2-1, with 7 bases aligning to TRBD1. Germline trimming cut 4 bases from V and 8 bases from J; bases unmatched to any gene: 9. Looked up from germline, CDR1 is SGHRS and CDR2 is YFSETQ. The CDR3 runs to 14 residues. The CDR3 sequence: CASSRRGDSDEQFF. In DNA form, the CDR3 reads TGCGCCAGCAGCCGGAGAGGGGACAGCGATGAGCAGTTCTTC. Looking up the rest from reference TRBV5-1 and TRBJ2-1 gives the full variable domain: KAGVTQTPRYLIKTRGQQVTLSCSPISGHRSVSWYQQTPGQGLQFLFEYFSETQRNKGNFPGRFSGRQFSNSRSEMNVSTLELGDSALYLCASSRRGDSDEQFFGPGTRLTVL.

The chain uses TRBV5-1 and TRBJ2-1, with TRBD2 identical over 7 bases. V trimming: 1 base; J trimming: 8 bases; junction bases outside the gene matches: 0. This CDR3 has 12 residues. Germline V gene sequence: CDR1 SGHRS, CDR2 YFSETQ. DNA of the CDR3: TGCGCCAGCAGCTTGACTAGCGATGAGCAGTTCTTC. Translated: CASSLTSDEQFF.

V is TRBV3-1 and J is TRBJ1-3, with D possibly being TRBD1 (6 bases). Germline CDR1 reads LGHDT; CDR2 reads YNNKEL (reference sequence). The CDR3 extends over 16 amino acids. Deletions cut 4 bases from V and 3 bases from J, with 16 bases between. CDR3 residues: CASSRSTGSDGNTIYF. In DNA form, the CDR3 reads TGTGCCAGCAGCCGATCCACAGGGTCGGATGGAAACACCATATATTTT.

This sequence joins TRBV20-1 and TRBJ2-7; 10 positions agree with TRBD2. Germline-derived CDR1 and CDR2 are DFQATT and SNEGSKA (reference sequence). CDR3 size: 16 residues. V trimming: 1 base; J trimming: 4 bases; junction bases outside the gene matches: 10. CDR3 in amino acids: CSARGGSGRARYEQYF. The CDR3 coding sequence is TGCAGTGCTAGAGGGGGGAGCGGGAGGGCTCGGTACGAGCAGTACTTC.

As to this clonotype: An end of the junction does not agree with germline; a read error may underlie this. This chain uses TRBV7-2 with TRBJ2-2; 8 positions agree with TRBD1. CDR3 size: 16 residues. The germline CDR1 and CDR2 sequences are SGHTA and FQGNSA. The CDR3 reads CASRRTGGTNTGELVF. CDR3 coding DNA: TGTGCCAGCAGACGTACAGGGGGGACGAACACCGGGGAGCTGGTTTTT.

This chain links TRBV4-3 with TRBJ2-1; TRBD2 matches 13 bases. The CDR3 spans 18 residues. V lost 1 base and J lost 9; bases outside the gene matches: 12. CDR1 is LGHNA, CDR2 YSLEER, per germline. CDR3 amino acids: CASSQGTSGSREAREQFF. The DNA for the CDR3 is TGCGCCAGCAGCCAAGGGACTAGCGGGAGTCGGGAGGCTCGTGAGCAGTTCTTC.

This clonotype was observed a handful of times. The chain couples TRBV21-1 to TRBJ2-6; TRBD2 is taken as the D call from the table, unchecked against the DNA. TRBV21-1 is classified as a pseudogene. There are 21 residues in the CDR3. This chain's CDR3 is CASSKYVLFRLAGPGANVLTF. CDR3 DNA: TGTGCCAGCAGCAAATACGTCCTCTTTAGACTAGCGGGTCCCGGGGCCAACGTCCTGACTTTC.

This clonotype was counted at least ten times. The chain joins TRBV5-1 to TRBJ2-1; no firm D call. The germline gives CDR1 SGHRS, CDR2 YFSETQ. The V end was cut by 7 bases, the J end by 9 bases, with 14 bases between. This CDR3 contains 12 residues. CDR3 DNA: TGCGCCAGCTCCCTATCCTCTATTGAGCAGTTCTTC. As protein: CASSLSSIEQFF. Full variable domain (remainder filled in from reference TRBV5-1 and TRBJ2-1): KAGVTQTPRYLIKTRGQQVTLSCSPISGHRSVSWYQQTPGQGLQFLFEYFSETQRNKGNFPGRFSGRQFSNSRSEMNVSTLELGDSALYLCASSLSSIEQFFGPGTRLTVL.

This clonotype has only a few counts. V gene TRBV25-1 combines with J gene TRBJ1-5; TRBD1 is a possible D gene (6 bases). The V end lost 6 bases, the J end lost 4 bases, and 19 bases lay between the germline ends. The CDR3 has 16 residues. Germline assignment: CDR1 MGHDK and CDR2 SYGVNS. Here the CDR3 DNA reads TGTGCCAGCAGCGAAGGGGGGAGCCTGGGAAATCAGCCCCAGCATTTT. Translating gives CASSEGGSLGNQPQHF.

This clonotype was recorded many times. The J gene is TRBJ2-5, the V gene TRBV6-5; maybe TRBD2 (5 bases). The CDR3 runs 12 residues. Germline V gene sequence: CDR1 MNHEY, CDR2 SVGAGI. The V end was cut by 2 bases, the J end by 5 bases, with 6 bases between. The CDR3 nucleotides are TGTGCCAGCAGTTACCCGGGGGAGACCCAGTACTTC. Protein product: CASSYPGETQYF.

V gene TRBV6-2 or TRBV6-3 combines with J gene TRBJ2-1; TRBD1 or TRBD2 may be the D gene (5 bases each). The CDR3 extends over 13 amino acids. V was cut by 8 bases and J by 6 bases, with 14 bases left in between. The germline gives CDR1 MNHEY, CDR2 SVGEGT. The CDR3 reads CASAGGMGNEQFF. The CDR3 nucleotides are TGTGCCAGCGCTGGGGGAATGGGCAATGAGCAGTTCTTC.

The sample holds a few counts of this clonotype. This rearrangement joins TRBV7-3 to TRBJ2-5; TRBD2 is a possible D gene (5 bases). Germline values: CDR1 SGHTA, CDR2 FQGTGA. V lost 4 bases, J lost 2 bases, and 11 bases lay in between. This CDR3 is 14 amino acids long. The CDR3 sequence is CASSSGPGQETQYF. The CDR3 DNA reads as TGTGCCAGCAGCTCCGGACCGGGGCAAGAGACCCAGTACTTC.

The chain couples TRBV7-9 to TRBJ2-7; TRBD1 matches at 12 bases. Germline V gene data show CDR1 as SEHNR and CDR2 as FQNEAQ (reference sequence). This CDR3 has 16 residues. The trim removed 1 base at V and 9 bases at J, leaving 10 bases unmatched. CDR3 coding DNA: TGTGCCAGCAGCTTAGTTCCCGGGACAGGGGGCGCAATGCAGTACTTC. Translated, it gives CASSLVPGTGGAMQYF.

This clonotype came up a few times. The chain uses TRBV6-2 or TRBV6-3 and TRBJ2-2; D is undetermined. Germline V lookup: CDR1 MNHEY, CDR2 SVGEGT. The CDR3 totals 18 residues. With 2 bases removed from V and 1 base from J, the gap between germline ends came to 17 bases. The DNA of the CDR3 is TGTGCCAGCAGTTACGATCCACGGATGGAGTGGAACACCGGGGAGCTGTTTTTT. Amino acids: CASSYDPRMEWNTGELFF.

The chain recombines TRBV6-5 with TRBJ2-1; D gene uncertain. CDR3 length: 14 residues. Germline lookup yields CDR1 MNHEY and CDR2 SVGAGI. The V and J ends lost 0 bases and 7 bases respectively, with 10 bases between them. CDR3 nucleotides: TGTGCCAGCAGTTACTCCGGCCAATCGAATGAGCAGTTCTTC. This gives the protein CASSYSGQSNEQFF.

This clonotype came up a few times. This chain uses TRBV12-3 or TRBV12-4 with TRBJ2-3; D unresolved. Trimming removed 3 bases at V and 6 bases at J, with 10 bases between. This CDR3 region has 13 residues. Written as DNA, the CDR3 is TGTGCCAGCAGTTTTGGATTAACCGATACGCAGTATTTT. Protein: CASSFGLTDTQYF.

The table lists this clonotype with a few counts. The chain links TRBV12-3 or TRBV12-4 to TRBJ2-3, with D possibly being TRBD1 (5 bases). CDR3 length: 15 amino acids. Trimming took off 2 bases at V and 4 bases at J, with 13 bases between the two ends. CDR3 sequence reads: CASSLWLEGADTQYF. The CDR3, as DNA: TGTGCCAGCAGTTTATGGCTGGAAGGGGCAGATACGCAGTATTTT.

This clonotype was detected only a few times. Here the CDR3 reads CAWSPGTGNQPQHF. In DNA form, the CDR3 reads TGTGCCTGGAGTCCCGGGACAGGCAATCAGCCCCAGCATTTT. The chain is built from TRBV30 and TRBJ1-5, with TRBD1 matching 7 bases. The germline gives CDR1 GTSNPN, CDR2 SVGIG (reference sequence). The CDR3 loop spans 14 amino acids. With 2 bases clipped from V and 2 bases from J, the junction kept 3 bases outside the gene matches.

The genes are TRBV20-1 and TRBJ2-7; a possible D gene is TRBD1 (5 bases). The V gene lost 5 bases and the J gene lost 0 bases, with 14 bases spanning the gap. Looked up from germline, CDR1 is DFQATT and CDR2 is SNEGSKA (reference sequence). The CDR3 runs to 14 residues. The CDR3 region is CSARSAGFSYEQYV. Here the CDR3 DNA reads TGCAGTGCTCGTTCGGCAGGGTTCTCCTACGAGCAGTACGTC.

This clonotype was seen more than once but under ten times. V is TRBV5-1 and J is TRBJ2-2, with TRBD2 as a possible D gene (6 bases). The CDR3 is 18 amino acids. CDR1 SGHRS and CDR2 YFSETQ come from the germline V gene. Trimming cost V 0 bases and J 0 bases, with 15 bases left between them. This chain's CDR3 is CASSLGVGAGSNTGELFF. CDR3 coding DNA: TGCGCCAGCAGCTTGGGGGTTGGCGCGGGATCGAACACCGGGGAGCTGTTTTTT.

This clonotype has only a few counts. V and J are TRBV20-1 and TRBJ2-3; 15 bases line up with TRBD2. CDR1 is DFQATT, CDR2 SNEGSKA, per germline (reference sequence). Germline trimming cut 1 base from V and 5 bases from J; bases unmatched to any gene: 4. The CDR3 loop spans 16 amino acids. In DNA form, the CDR3 reads TGCAGTGCTAGAGGGACTAGCGGGAGGGGAGGAGATACGCAGTATTTT. It specifies CSARGTSGRGGDTQYF.